A selection of T cell receptor beta chains follows, all from one sample in a study of T cell changes during pregnancy in multiple sclerosis. Method: immunoSEQ multiplex PCR; TCRdb's copy keeps in-frame clones and lacks some. The sample comprises around 21,000 clones, roughly nine tenths of which are singletons, and around 19% rests with the top ten. The specimen was CD8+ T cells from peripheral blood mononuclear cells, collected after pregnancy. These receptors all come from a female donor in good health, enrolled as a control in a pregnancy study. CDR3s leave out the opening cysteine and the closing phenylalanine or tryptophan. Each record gives: D gene, V gene, J gene, CDR3 protein. The D gene is left open where the match is weak.

D gene: TRBD2; V gene: TRBV6-1; J gene: TRBJ2-1; CDR3 protein: ASSVLAGGYNEQF
D gene: TRBD1; V gene: TRBV2; J gene: TRBJ2-7; CDR3 protein: ASRGTGTGVEQY
D gene: TRBD2; V gene: TRBV7-9; J gene: TRBJ2-1; CDR3 protein: ASSSGLAASSYNEQF
D gene: NA; V gene: TRBV6-7; J gene: TRBJ2-7; CDR3 protein: ASTLPGRRYEQY
D gene: TRBD2; V gene: TRBV30; J gene: TRBJ2-7; CDR3 protein: AWSVGAGPVEQY
D gene: TRBD1; V gene: TRBV4-3; J gene: TRBJ1-4; CDR3 protein: ASSQNPTGINEKLF
D gene: TRBD2; V gene: TRBV30; J gene: TRBJ2-1; CDR3 protein: AWNGGRELGNEQF
D gene: NA; V gene: TRBV6-5; J gene: TRBJ2-7; CDR3 protein: ASSYRTGVVGDEQY
D gene: TRBD2; V gene: TRBV15; J gene: TRBJ2-7; CDR3 protein: ATGLAGGPEQY
D gene: TRBD1; V gene: TRBV19; J gene: TRBJ1-1; CDR3 protein: ASSIGGTGSTEAF
D gene: NA; V gene: TRBV7-6; J gene: TRBJ2-6; CDR3 protein: ASSLGAAVLAPGANVLT
D gene: TRBD2; V gene: TRBV6-5; J gene: TRBJ2-1; CDR3 protein: ASSLNGGSSYNEQF
D gene: NA; V gene: TRBV9; J gene: TRBJ2-3; CDR3 protein: ASSLSGKMDTQY
D gene: TRBD1; V gene: TRBV7-9; J gene: TRBJ2-4; CDR3 protein: ASSLPAKTGVAKNIQY
D gene: TRBD1; V gene: TRBV27; J gene: TRBJ1-6; CDR3 protein: ASGGQGGNSPLH
D gene: TRBD1; V gene: TRBV15; J gene: TRBJ1-1; CDR3 protein: ATSLDRGPSEAF
D gene: NA; V gene: TRBV27; J gene: TRBJ1-1; CDR3 protein: ASSFQGLSYTEAF
D gene: NA; V gene: TRBV19; J gene: TRBJ2-4; CDR3 protein: ASSDRLGDSSRNIQY
D gene: NA; V gene: TRBV14; J gene: TRBJ2-7; CDR3 protein: ASSVMSGAEQY
D gene: NA; V gene: TRBV6-1; J gene: TRBJ1-1; CDR3 protein: ASSFEGGTEAF
D gene: NA; V gene: TRBV14; J gene: TRBJ2-7; CDR3 protein: ASSHTETYEQY
D gene: NA; V gene: TRBV25-1; J gene: TRBJ2-1; CDR3 protein: ASSESSKPYNEQF
D gene: TRBD2; V gene: TRBV27; J gene: TRBJ2-7; CDR3 protein: ASSSGTSLLGQY
D gene: NA; V gene: TRBV6-5; J gene: TRBJ1-4; CDR3 protein: ASSYAGATNEKLF
D gene: TRBD1; V gene: TRBV5-1; J gene: TRBJ2-2; CDR3 protein: ASSLGDREKAGELF